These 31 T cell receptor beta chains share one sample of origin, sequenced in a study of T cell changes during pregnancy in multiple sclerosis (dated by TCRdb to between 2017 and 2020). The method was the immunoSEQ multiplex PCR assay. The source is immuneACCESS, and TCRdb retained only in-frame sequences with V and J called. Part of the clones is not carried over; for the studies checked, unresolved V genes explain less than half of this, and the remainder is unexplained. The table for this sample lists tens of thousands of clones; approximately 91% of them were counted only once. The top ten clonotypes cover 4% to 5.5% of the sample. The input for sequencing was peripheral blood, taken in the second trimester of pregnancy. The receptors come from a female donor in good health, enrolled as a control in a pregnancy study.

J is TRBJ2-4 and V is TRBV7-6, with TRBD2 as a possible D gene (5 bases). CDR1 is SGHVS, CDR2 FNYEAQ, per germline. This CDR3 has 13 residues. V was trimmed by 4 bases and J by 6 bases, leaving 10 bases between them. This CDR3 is CASSSRTANIQYF. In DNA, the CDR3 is TGTGCCAGCAGCTCCCGGACTGCAAACATTCAGTACTTC.

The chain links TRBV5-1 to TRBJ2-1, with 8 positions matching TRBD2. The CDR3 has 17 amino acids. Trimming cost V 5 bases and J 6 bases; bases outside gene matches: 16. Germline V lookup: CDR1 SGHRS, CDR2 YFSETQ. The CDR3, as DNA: TGCGCCAGCAGTTATAAATCCGGGACTAGTTTCCGCAATGAGCAGTTCTTC. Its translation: CASSYKSGTSFRNEQFF.

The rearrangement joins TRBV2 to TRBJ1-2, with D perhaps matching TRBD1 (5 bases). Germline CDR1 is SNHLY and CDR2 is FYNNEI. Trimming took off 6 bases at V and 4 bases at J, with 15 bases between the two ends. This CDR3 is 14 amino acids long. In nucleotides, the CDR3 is TGTGCCAGCAGCCGACAGTCCTCCCCCTATGGCTACACCTTC. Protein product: CASSRQSSPYGYTF.

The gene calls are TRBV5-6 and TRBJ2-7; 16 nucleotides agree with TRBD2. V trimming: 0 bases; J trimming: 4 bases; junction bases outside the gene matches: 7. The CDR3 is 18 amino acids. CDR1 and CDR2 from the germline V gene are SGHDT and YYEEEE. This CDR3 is CASSLGVGTSGRVYEQYF. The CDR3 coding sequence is TGTGCCAGCAGCTTGGGGGTCGGGACTAGCGGGAGGGTATACGAGCAGTACTTC.

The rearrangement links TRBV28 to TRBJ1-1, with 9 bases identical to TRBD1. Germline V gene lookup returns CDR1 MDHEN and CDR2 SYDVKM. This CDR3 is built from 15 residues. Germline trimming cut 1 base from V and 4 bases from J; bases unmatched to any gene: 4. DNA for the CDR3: TGTGCCAGCAGTTTATCGGGACAGGGCGGCACTGAAGCTTTCTTT. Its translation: CASSLSGQGGTEAFF.

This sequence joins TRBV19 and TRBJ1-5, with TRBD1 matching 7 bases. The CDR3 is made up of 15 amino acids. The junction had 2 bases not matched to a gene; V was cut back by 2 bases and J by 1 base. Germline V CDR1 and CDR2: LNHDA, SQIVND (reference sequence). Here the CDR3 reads CASSITGQSNQPQHF. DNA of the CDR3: TGTGCCAGTAGTATAACGGGACAGAGCAATCAGCCCCAGCATTTT.

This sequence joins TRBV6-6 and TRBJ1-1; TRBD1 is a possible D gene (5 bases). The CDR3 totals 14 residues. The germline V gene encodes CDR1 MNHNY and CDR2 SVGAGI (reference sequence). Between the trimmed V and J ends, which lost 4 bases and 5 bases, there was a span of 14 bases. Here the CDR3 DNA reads TGTGCCAGCAGTTTGGGGGGGGACCGAACTGAAGCTTTCTTT. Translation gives CASSLGGDRTEAFF.

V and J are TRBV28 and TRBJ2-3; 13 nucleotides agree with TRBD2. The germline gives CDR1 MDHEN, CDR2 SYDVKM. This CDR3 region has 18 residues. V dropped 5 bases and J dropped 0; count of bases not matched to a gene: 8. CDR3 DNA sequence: TGTGCCAGCAGTCCACTAGCGGGAGGGTTACTTAGCACAGATACGCAGTATTTT. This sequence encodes CASSPLAGGLLSTDTQYF.

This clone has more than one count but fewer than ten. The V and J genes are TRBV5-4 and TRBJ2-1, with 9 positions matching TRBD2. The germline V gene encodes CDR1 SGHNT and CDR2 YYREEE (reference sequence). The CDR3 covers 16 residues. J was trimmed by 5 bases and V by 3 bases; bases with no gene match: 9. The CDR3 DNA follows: TGTGCCAGCAGCTCCCTAGCGGGAAGGGCTAACAATGAGCAGTTCTTC. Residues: CASSSLAGRANNEQFF.

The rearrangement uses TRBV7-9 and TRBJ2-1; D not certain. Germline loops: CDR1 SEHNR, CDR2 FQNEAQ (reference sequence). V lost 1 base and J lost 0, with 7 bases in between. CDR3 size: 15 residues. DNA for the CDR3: TGTGCCAGCAGCTTAGACTCGGTCTCCTACAATGAGCAGTTCTTC. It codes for CASSLDSVSYNEQFF.

In DNA form, the CDR3 reads TGTGCCAGCAGCCCCGAGAGTTTCTATGGCTACACCTTC. It translates to CASSPESFYGYTF. This chain connects TRBV7-9 to TRBJ1-2; no firm D call. The germline V and J ends were trimmed by 5 bases and 4 bases, with 11 bases remaining between them. The CDR3 totals 13 residues. Germline V lookup: CDR1 SEHNR, CDR2 FQNEAQ (reference sequence).

The DNA of the CDR3 is TGTGCCAGTACGACAGGCGATAGCAATCAGCCCCAGCATTTT. Encoded protein: CASTTGDSNQPQHF. J is TRBJ1-5 and V is TRBV28, with a tentative D call TRBD1 (6 bases). The CDR3 sequence is 14 residues long. V was clipped by 9 bases and J by 0 bases, with 12 bases between them. Germline assignment: CDR1 MDHEN and CDR2 SYDVKM.

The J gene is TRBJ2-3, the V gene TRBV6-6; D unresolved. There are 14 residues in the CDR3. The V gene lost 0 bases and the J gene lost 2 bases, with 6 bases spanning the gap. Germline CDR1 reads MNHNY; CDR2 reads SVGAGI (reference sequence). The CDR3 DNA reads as TGTGCCAGCAGTTACTCGGAGCCCACAGATACGCAGTATTTT. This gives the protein CASSYSEPTDTQYF.

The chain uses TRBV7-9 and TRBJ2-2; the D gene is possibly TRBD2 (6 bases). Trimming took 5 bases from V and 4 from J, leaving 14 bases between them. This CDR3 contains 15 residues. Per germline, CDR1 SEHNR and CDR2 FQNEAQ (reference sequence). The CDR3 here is CASSPRMEGTGELFF. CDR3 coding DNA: TGTGCCAGCAGCCCCCGAATGGAGGGCACCGGGGAGCTGTTTTTT.

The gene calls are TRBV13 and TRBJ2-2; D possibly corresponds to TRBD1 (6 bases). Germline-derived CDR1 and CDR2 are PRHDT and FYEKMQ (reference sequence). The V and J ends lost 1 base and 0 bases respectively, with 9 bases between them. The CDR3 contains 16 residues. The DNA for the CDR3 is TGTGCCAGCAGCTTAGAAGAGGGGGCGAACACCGGGGAGCTGTTTTTT. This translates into CASSLEEGANTGELFF.

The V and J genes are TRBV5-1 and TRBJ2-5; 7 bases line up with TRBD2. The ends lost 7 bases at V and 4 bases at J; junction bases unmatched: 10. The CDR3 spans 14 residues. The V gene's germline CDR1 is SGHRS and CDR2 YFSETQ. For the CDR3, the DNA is TGCGCCAGCCACTTGCGATCGGGGGGAGAGACCCAGTACTTC. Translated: CASHLRSGGETQYF. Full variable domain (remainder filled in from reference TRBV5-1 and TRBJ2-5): KAGVTQTPRYLIKTRGQQVTLSCSPISGHRSVSWYQQTPGQGLQFLFEYFSETQRNKGNFPGRFSGRQFSNSRSEMNVSTLELGDSALYLCASHLRSGGETQYFGPGTRLLVL.

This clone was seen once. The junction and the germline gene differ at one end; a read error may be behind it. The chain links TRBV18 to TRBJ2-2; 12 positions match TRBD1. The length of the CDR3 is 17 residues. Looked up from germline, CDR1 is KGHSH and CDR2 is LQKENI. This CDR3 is CASSPLEPGQGALKLLF. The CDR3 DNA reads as TGTGCCAGCTCACCACTGGAGCCGGGACAGGGGGCCCTTAAGCTGCTTTTT. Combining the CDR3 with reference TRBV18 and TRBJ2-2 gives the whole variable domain NAGVMQNPRHLVRRRGQEARLRCSPMKGHSHVYWYRQLPEEGLKFMVYLQKENIIDESGMPKERFSAEFPKEGPSILRIQQVVRGDSAAYFCASSPLEPGQGALKLLFGEGSRLTVL.

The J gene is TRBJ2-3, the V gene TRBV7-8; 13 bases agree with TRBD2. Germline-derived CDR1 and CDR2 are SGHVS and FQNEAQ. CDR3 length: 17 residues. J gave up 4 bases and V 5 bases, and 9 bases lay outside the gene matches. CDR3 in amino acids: CASSLTGLAGASDTQYF. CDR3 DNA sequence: TGTGCCAGCAGCCTAACTGGACTAGCGGGAGCATCAGATACGCAGTATTTT. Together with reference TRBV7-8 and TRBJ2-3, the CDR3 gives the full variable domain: GAGVSQSPRYKVAKRGQDVALRCDPISGHVSLFWYQQALGQGPEFLTYFQNEAQLDKSGLPSDRFFAERPEGSVSTLKIQRTQQEDSAVYLCASSLTGLAGASDTQYFGPGTRLTVL.

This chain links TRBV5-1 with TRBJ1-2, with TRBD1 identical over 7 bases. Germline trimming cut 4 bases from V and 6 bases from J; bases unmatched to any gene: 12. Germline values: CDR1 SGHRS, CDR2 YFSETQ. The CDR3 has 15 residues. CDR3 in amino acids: CASSPADRAGDGYTF. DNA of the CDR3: TGCGCCAGCAGCCCCGCCGACAGGGCAGGGGATGGCTACACCTTC. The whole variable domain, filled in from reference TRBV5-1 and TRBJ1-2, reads KAGVTQTPRYLIKTRGQQVTLSCSPISGHRSVSWYQQTPGQGLQFLFEYFSETQRNKGNFPGRFSGRQFSNSRSEMNVSTLELGDSALYLCASSPADRAGDGYTFGSGTRLTVV.

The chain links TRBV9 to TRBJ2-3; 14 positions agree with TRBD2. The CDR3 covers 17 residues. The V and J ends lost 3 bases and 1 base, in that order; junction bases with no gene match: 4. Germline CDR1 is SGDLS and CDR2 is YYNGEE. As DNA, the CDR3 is TGTGCCAGCAGCGGCGGGACTAGCGGGGGAGGCACAGATACGCAGTATTTT. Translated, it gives CASSGGTSGGGTDTQYF.

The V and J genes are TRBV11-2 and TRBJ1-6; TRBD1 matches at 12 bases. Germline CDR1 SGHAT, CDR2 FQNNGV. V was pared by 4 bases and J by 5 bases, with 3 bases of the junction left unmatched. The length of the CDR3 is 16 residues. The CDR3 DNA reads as TGTGCCAGCAGCTCGGGACAGGGGGCGCATAATTCACCCCTCCACTTT. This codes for CASSSGQGAHNSPLHF.

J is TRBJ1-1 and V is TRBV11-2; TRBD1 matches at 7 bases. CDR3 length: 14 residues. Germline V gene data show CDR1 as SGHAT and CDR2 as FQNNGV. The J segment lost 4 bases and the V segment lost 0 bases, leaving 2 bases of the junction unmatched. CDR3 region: CASSLEHRGTEAFF. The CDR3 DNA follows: TGTGCCAGCAGCTTAGAACACAGGGGCACTGAAGCTTTCTTT. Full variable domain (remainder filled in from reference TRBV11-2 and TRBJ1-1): EAGVAQSPRYKIIEKRQSVAFWCNPISGHATLYWYQQILGQGPKLLIQFQNNGVVDDSQLPKDRFSAERLKGVDSTLKIQPAKLEDSAVYLCASSLEHRGTEAFFGQGTRLTVV.

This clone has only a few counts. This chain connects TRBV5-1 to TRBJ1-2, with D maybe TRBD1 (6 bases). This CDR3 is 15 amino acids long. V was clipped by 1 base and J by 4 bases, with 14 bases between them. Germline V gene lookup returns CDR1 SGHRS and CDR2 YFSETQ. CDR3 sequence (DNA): TGCGCCAGCAGCTTGCGCCCAGGGGCTGGCTATGGCTACACCTTC. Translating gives CASSLRPGAGYGYTF.

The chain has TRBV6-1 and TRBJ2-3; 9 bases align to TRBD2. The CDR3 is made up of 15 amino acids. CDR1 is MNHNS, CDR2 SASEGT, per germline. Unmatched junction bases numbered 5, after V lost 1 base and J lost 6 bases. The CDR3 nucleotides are TGTGCCAGCAGTGAAGGGGCTAGCGGGATGGATACGCAGTATTTT. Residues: CASSEGASGMDTQYF.

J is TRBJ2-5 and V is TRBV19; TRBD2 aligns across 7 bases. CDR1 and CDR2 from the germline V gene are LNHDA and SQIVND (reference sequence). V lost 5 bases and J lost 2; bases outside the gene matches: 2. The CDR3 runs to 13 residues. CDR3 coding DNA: TGTGCCAGTAGTCCCGGGGGGCAAGAGACCCAGTACTTC. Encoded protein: CASSPGGQETQYF.

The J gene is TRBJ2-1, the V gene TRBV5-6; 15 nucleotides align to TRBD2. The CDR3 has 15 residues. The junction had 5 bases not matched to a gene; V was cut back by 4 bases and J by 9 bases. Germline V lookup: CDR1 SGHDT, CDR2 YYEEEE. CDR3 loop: CASSPGLAGGSEQFF. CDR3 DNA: TGTGCCAGCAGCCCGGGACTAGCGGGAGGTAGTGAGCAGTTCTTC.

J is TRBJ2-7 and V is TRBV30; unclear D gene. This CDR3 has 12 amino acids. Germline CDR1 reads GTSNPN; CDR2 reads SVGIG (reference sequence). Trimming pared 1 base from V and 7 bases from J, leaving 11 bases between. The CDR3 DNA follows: TGTGCCTGGAGTGCTACCCGAGGTGAGCAGTACTTC. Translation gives CAWSATRGEQYF. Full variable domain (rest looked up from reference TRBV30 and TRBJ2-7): SQTIHQWPATLVQPVGSPLSLECTVEGTSNPNLYWYRQAAGRGLQLLFYSVGIGQISSEVPQNLSASRPQDRQFILSSKKLLLSDSGFYLCAWSATRGEQYFGPGTRLTVT.

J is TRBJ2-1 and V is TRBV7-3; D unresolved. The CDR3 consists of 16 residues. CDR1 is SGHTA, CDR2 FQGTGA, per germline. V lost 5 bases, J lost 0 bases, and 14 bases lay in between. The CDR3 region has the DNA TGTGCCAGCAGCCCACTCGCCCGAAGCTCCTACAATGAGCAGTTCTTC. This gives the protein CASSPLARSSYNEQFF.

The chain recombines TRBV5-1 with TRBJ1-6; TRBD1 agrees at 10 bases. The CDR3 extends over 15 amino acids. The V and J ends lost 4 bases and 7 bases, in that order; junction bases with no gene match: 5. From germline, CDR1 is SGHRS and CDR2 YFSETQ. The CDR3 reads CASSPDRGHNSPLHF. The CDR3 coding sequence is TGCGCCAGCAGCCCTGACAGGGGGCACAATTCACCCCTCCACTTT.

The CDR3 DNA sequence: TGTGCCAGCAGACAACTAGCGAATGAGCAGTTCTTC. Translated, it gives CASRQLANEQFF. The chain uses TRBV7-9 and TRBJ2-1; 7 bases match TRBD2. The germline V gene has CDR1 SEHNR and CDR2 FQNEAQ (reference sequence). The CDR3 has 12 residues. V lost 6 bases, J lost 7 bases, and 3 bases stayed unmatched.

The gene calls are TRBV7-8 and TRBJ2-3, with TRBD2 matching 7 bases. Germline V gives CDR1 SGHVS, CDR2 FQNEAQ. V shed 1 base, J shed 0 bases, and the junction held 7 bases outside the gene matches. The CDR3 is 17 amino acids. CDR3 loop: CASSLGDYRTSTDTQYF. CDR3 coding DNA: TGTGCCAGCAGCTTAGGGGACTACAGGACTAGCACAGATACGCAGTATTTT.